This entry describes one T cell receptor (beta chain). A single base separates this from a much larger clone, so it may be a read error. The sample belongs to a study of identical twins' blood T cells. Via MiXCR, TCRdb re-called the 5' RACE reads, giving one row per CDR3 protein. The table shows hundreds of thousands of distinct CDR3 sequences, with 28% occurring only once. V lost 2 bases and J lost 0; bases outside the gene matches: 7. CDR1 and CDR2 from the germline V gene are SQVTM and ANQGSEA. The length of the CDR3 is 15 residues. V and J are TRBV29-1 and TRBJ2-7; 7 bases fit TRBD1. The sequencing sample was made of PBMCs. The receptor was isolated from a woman between 18 and 55 years old in good health. DNA for the CDR3: TGCAGCGTTGAAAAGCGAGGACAGGTCTCCTACGAGCAGTACTTC. It encodes CSVEKRGQVSYEQYF.